These T cell receptor beta chains were read from a single sample in a study of early T cells in non-severe SARS-CoV-2 infection. TCRdb called the 5' RACE reads again in MiXCR, with one record for every CDR3 protein. Among some 30,000 distinct CDR3 sequences listed, around 9% were seen once. Specimen: whole blood. The receptor set was obtained from an adult who was a healthcare worker with PCR-confirmed SARS-CoV-2 infection or an uninfected control (not recorded which). The conserved cysteine and the conserved F or W are not part of the CDR3 here.

v_call	j_call	cdr3_aa
TRBV9	TRBJ2-5	ASSIGQGAETQY
TRBV27	TRBJ1-2	ASSLAEGDGYT
TRBV29-1	TRBJ2-7	SVEVLDTTEQY
TRBV9	TRBJ2-2	ASSAVQGPGELF
TRBV12-5	TRBJ2-3	ASGLADNPDTQY
TRBV27	TRBJ1-5	ASSLSGNSNQPQH
TRBV10-3	TRBJ2-1	ATSLQGSTYNEQF
TRBV2	TRBJ1-6	ASSGLFSYNSPLH
TRBV19	TRBJ2-3	ASSRGGYSGTDTQY
TRBV18	TRBJ2-2	ASSTFESRSTGELF
TRBV2	TRBJ2-5	ASSQTSRETQY
TRBV20-1	TRBJ1-1	SASLRGRYTEAF
TRBV7-9	TRBJ1-1	ASSLTGNMNTEAF
TRBV3-1	TRBJ1-3	ASSQDESPRNTIY
TRBV6-2/TRBV6-3	TRBJ2-7	ASRATGTFSYEQY
TRBV12-3/TRBV12-4	TRBJ1-4	ASIRVPATNEKLF
TRBV14	TRBJ1-1	ASSPLSPFLTEAF
TRBV24-1	TRBJ2-1	ATSDWGTWSEQF
TRBV12-3/TRBV12-4	TRBJ1-3	ASSTGQRNTIY
TRBV6-2/TRBV6-3	TRBJ2-2	ATSDPPSTGELF
TRBV2	TRBJ2-1	ASSEAGEQF
TRBV19	TRBJ2-1	ASRSGPEGEQF
TRBV2	TRBJ1-6	ASRPGTRNSPLH
TRBV6-2/TRBV6-3	TRBJ2-7	ASSYTTSSSYEQY
TRBV10-1	TRBJ2-7	ASSELSRDEQY
TRBV24-1	TRBJ2-1	ATSSGLAGGRSGSINEQF
TRBV1	TRBJ2-1	TSSQDADEQF
TRBV6-5	TRBJ1-2	ASSTGTGQGNYGYT
TRBV24-1	TRBJ2-3	ATSDPGTSGGGSSTDTQY
TRBV11-1	TRBJ1-4	ASSYRDADEKLF
TRBV30	TRBJ1-5	AWSGAANQPQH
TRBV11-2	TRBJ2-1	ASSLYRGQRNEQF
TRBV5-6	TRBJ2-3	ASSFPTSGGPDTQY
TRBV7-6	TRBJ2-1	ASSLDGNEQF
TRBV7-8	TRBJ2-7	ASSLSPGQRSSYEQY
TRBV12-3/TRBV12-4	TRBJ1-4	ASSDLPALSTNEKLF
TRBV6-2/TRBV6-3	TRBJ2-7	AARELASYEQY
TRBV12-3/TRBV12-4	TRBJ2-5	ASSLAPRLAGRPKETQY
TRBV6-5	TRBJ2-3	ASSYGQDTQY
TRBV12-3/TRBV12-4	TRBJ2-7	ASSLTVPPGKRGEQY
TRBV29-1	TRBJ1-1	SVVLNTEAF